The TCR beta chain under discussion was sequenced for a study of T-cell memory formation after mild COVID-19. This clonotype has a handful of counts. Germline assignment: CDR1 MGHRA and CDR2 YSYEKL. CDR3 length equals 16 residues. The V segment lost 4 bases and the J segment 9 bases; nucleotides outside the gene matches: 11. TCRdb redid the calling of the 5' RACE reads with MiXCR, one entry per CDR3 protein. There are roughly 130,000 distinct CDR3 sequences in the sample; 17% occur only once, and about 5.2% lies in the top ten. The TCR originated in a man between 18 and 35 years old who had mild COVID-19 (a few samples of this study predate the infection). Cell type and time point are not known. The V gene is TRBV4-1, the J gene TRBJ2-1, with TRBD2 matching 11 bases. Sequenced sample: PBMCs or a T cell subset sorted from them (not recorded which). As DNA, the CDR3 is TGCGCCAGCAGCCCCACTAGCGGGGGACGAGGCAGTGAGCAGTTCTTC. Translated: CASSPTSGGRGSEQFF.